Below, 5 T cell receptor beta chains from the same sample are listed, as sequenced in a study of blood T cells in healthy people across ages. The authors ran a second PCR of about 6 to 11 cycles using a sample-barcoded 5' primer and a J-beta primer mix. TCRdb called the 5' RACE reads again in MiXCR, with one record for every CDR3 protein. This sample carries some 1.5 million distinct CDR3 sequences, 28% of them seen once, and the ten largest clones take around 7.7%. Sequenced material: blood. The source of these receptors is a woman aged 25-40 years in good health.

The chain couples TRBV29-1 to TRBJ1-3; D unresolved. In germline, CDR1 is SQVTM, CDR2 ANQGSEA. V shed 5 bases and J shed 3 bases, with 14 bases lying between them. The CDR3 contains 14 residues. The CDR3 loop is CSVIWQVGGNTIYF. CDR3 sequence (DNA): TGCAGCGTTATATGGCAGGTCGGTGGAAACACCATATATTTT.

The chain links TRBV12-5 to TRBJ2-5; D assignment may be TRBD1 or TRBD2 (5 bases each). The CDR3 is 13 amino acids. Germline V CDR1 and CDR2: LGHNT, FRNRAP. Trimming removed 4 bases at V and 10 bases at J, with 16 bases between. CDR3: CASGSGTLDGQYF. The CDR3 nucleotides read TGTGCTAGTGGTTCAGGGACGTTAGATGGCCAGTACTTC.

Concerning this clonotype itself: Given a much more abundant clone one base away, this may be a read error. CDR3 in DNA: TGTGCCAGCACCCCTCGTAAAGAGGGGGCCAACGTCCTGACTTTC. Protein product: CASTPRKEGANVLTF. The chain uses TRBV6-6 and TRBJ2-6; the D is unclear. Germline V gives CDR1 MNHNY, CDR2 SVGAGI (reference sequence). V was shortened by 7 bases and J by 4 bases, with 14 bases between the two germline ends. This CDR3 has 15 amino acids.

This clonotype was seen repeatedly, ten times or more. CDR3 nucleotide sequence: TGTGCCATCAGTGATACGGATCAAGAGACCCAGTACTTC. Translated: CAISDTDQETQYF. This chain connects TRBV10-3 to TRBJ2-5, with D hard to call. Between the trimmed V and J ends, which lost 3 bases and 2 bases, there was a span of 7 bases. Per germline, CDR1 ENHRY and CDR2 SYGVKD. The CDR3 is made up of 13 amino acids.

This clonotype was seen only a few times. This chain uses TRBV30 with TRBJ2-5, with 9 bases lining up with TRBD1. The CDR3 consists of 14 residues. Germline V gene lookup returns CDR1 GTSNPN and CDR2 SVGIG (reference sequence). With V trimmed by 5 bases and J by 1 base, 5 bases remained unmatched. CDR3 DNA: TGTGCCTGGGTTCGGACAGGGGTCCAAGAGACCCAGTACTTC. This translates into CAWVRTGVQETQYF. Supplemented by reference TRBV30 and TRBJ2-5, the full variable domain reads SQTIHQWPATLVQPVGSPLSLECTVEGTSNPNLYWYRQAAGRGLQLLFYSVGIGQISSEVPQNLSASRPQDRQFILSSKKLLLSDSGFYLCAWVRTGVQETQYFGPGTRLLVL.